The present entry profiles one TCR beta chain with its context. This clonotype has a handful of counts. What antigen it recognizes has not been identified. Base-call qualities are not available, and no considerably larger clone is one nucleotide away. Library creation used PCR. Data came from an Illumina HiSeq 2500. TCR libraries were prepared with molecular barcoding, using unique molecular identifiers to normalize TCRbeta repertoire quantification. TCRdb's own reprocessing of the public reads used fastp at Q25 and MiXCR and kept productive beta chains. Here each entry gathers all rows of one CDR3 protein and keeps the most common genes and DNA. This sample has hundreds of thousands of distinct CDR3 sequences in its table, and more than 8% of those were observed once. 10% of the sample is taken by the ten largest. The CDR3 spans 14 residues, from the cysteine through the phenylalanine. Solely the CDR3 DNA is kept, with 42 bases framed from the first base. V is clipped by 2 bases and J by 4 bases, and the sequence between their germline boundaries is 10 bases long. Sequences SGHKS (CDR1) and YYEKEE (CDR2) are obtained from the germline V gene (reference sequence).

The data stem from a study of T-cell reconstitution after alpha-beta-depleted transplantation in children (dated by TCRdb to about 2016). In the study overall: T-cell immune reconstitution after TCRalphabeta/CD19-depleted allogeneic hematopoietic cell transplantation in children was quantitatively tracked in the study by means of TCR repertoire profiling.

The chain links TRBV5-5 with TRBJ1-5; the D gene is possibly TRBD1, with 6 bases matching. Sequencing used PBMCs from the stem cell graft donor, obtained from the stem cell graft. This receptor was taken from a human donor who donated a stem cell graft to a child with SCID. The encoded CDR3 is CASSLGQTNQPQHF. In nucleotide form, the sequence is TGTGCCAGCAGCTTAGGACAGACAAATCAGCCCCAGCATTTT.